The entry below describes one T cell receptor (beta chain). Its antigen is unidentified. Germline trimming cut 0 bases from V and 6 bases from J; bases unmatched to any gene: 3. From germline, CDR1 is MNHNS and CDR2 SASEGT. This CDR3 spans 15 amino acids. It was with 60 Vbeta and 13 Jbeta primers that the PCR ran. Using immunoSEQ multiplex PCR, the repertoire was profiled, and TCRdb retains in-frame clones only, with some absent. The table lists under 150,000 clones, approximately 82% of them singletons, with around 2.5% in the top ten. This entry belongs to a study of cytomegalovirus exposure and HLA in healthy donors. Regarding the study as a whole: 87-base-pair reads could not separate some V segments, including TRBV6-2 and TRBV6-3. Earlier results showed most TCR beta V segments being productive about 87% or about 30% of the time. TCR sequences were mostly rare, though some public TCRs occurred in many donors.

This receptor was obtained from a boy younger than 10 in good health and CMV-seronegative. The sample taken for sequencing was PBMCs. V and J are TRBV6-1 and TRBJ1-5, with 9 bases aligning to TRBD1. CDR3 loop: CASSEATGGVQPQHF. In nucleotides, the CDR3 is TGTGCCAGCAGTGAAGCGACAGGGGGTGTTCAGCCCCAGCATTTT.